This is a list of T cell receptor beta chains from one sample in a study of CD8+ T cells in alopecia areata. TCRdb's copy holds only in-frame clones and misses some; the assay was immunoSEQ multiplex PCR. The sample has 150,000 to 200,000 clones; roughly 58% are singletons. The starting material was CD4+ T cells sorted from blood, obtained at approximately week 55, from a patient treated with tofacitinib. The receptors come from a human donor with alopecia areata. CDR3s leave out the opening cysteine and the closing phenylalanine or tryptophan. D genes are given only for firm matches.

V gene	D gene	J gene	CDR3 protein
TRBV19	NA	TRBJ2-2	ASSIGHLNTGELF
TRBV18	TRBD1	TRBJ2-5	ASSPDRGDQETQY
TRBV7-9	NA	TRBJ2-5	ASSFSGRETQY
TRBV7-8	NA	TRBJ2-4	ASSQHGGRGQTKNIQY
TRBV19	NA	TRBJ1-1	ASSLRRGTEAF
TRBV4-2	NA	TRBJ2-1	ASSQEWSYNEQF
TRBV29-1	NA	TRBJ1-2	SFGTAANYGYT
TRBV10-3	NA	TRBJ2-1	AISGWGDGAHNEQF
TRBV6-1	NA	TRBJ2-7	ASSAGTRGPYLYEQY
TRBV29-1	NA	TRBJ1-2	SVDQPVGYT